The present T cell receptor (beta chain) was sequenced within a study of T cells after yellow fever vaccination. One entry per CDR3 protein, called by TCRdb with MiXCR from the 5' RACE reads. The sample carries more than 200,000 distinct CDR3 sequences, roughly 4% recorded once. Study conclusions and caveats: Only a minor proportion of clonotypes was detected across both CD4 and CD8 compartments. Reappearing after the booster were most of the clones from primary vaccination (around 95% CD4, approximately 85% CD8).

This clonotype was seen ten or more times. What it recognizes is unknown. The CDR3 covers 15 residues. The V and J ends lost 0 bases and 5 bases, in that order; junction bases with no gene match: 7. Per germline, CDR1 LGHNA and CDR2 YNFKEQ. The rearrangement uses TRBV4-2 and TRBJ2-7; 7 bases are shared with TRBD2. This clonotype was sampled from a man aged 18 to 35 who received the YFV17D yellow fever vaccine. Material: PBMCs, obtained 15 days after the yellow fever booster vaccination. The CDR3 nucleotides are TGTGCCAGCAGCCAAGACACCAGACTAGCCCACGAGCAGTACGTC. Its translation: CASSQDTRLAHEQYV.